Below, 12 T cell receptor beta chains from the same sample are listed, as sequenced in a study of CD8+ T cells in alopecia areata. As to treatment: oral pan-JAK inhibitor, 5-10 mg twice daily. As the sequencing template, cDNA was produced by extracting RNA and reverse transcribing it. Using immunoSEQ multiplex PCR, the repertoire was profiled, and TCRdb retains in-frame clones only, with some absent. The sample consists of 150,000 to 200,000 clones, roughly 65% of them appearing once. Here the sequenced sample was CD4+ T cells sorted from blood, taken at week 4, from a patient treated with tofacitinib. These receptor sequences come from a human donor with alopecia areata.

The chain links TRBV29-1 to TRBJ2-2; weak D call: TRBD2 (6 bases). CDR1 SQVTM and CDR2 ANQGSEA come from the germline V gene. CDR3 length: 12 amino acids. Trimming stripped 7 bases from V and 6 bases from J, with 12 bases between. CDR3 region: CSASRGSGELFF. DNA for the CDR3: TGCAGCGCCTCGCGGGGTTCCGGGGAGCTGTTTTTT.

The chain couples TRBV25-1 to TRBJ2-1, with TRBD2 identical over 9 bases. Germline trimming cut 3 bases from V and 7 bases from J; bases unmatched to any gene: 1. CDR1 is MGHDK and CDR2 is SYGVNS in the germline V gene. The length of the CDR3 is 13 residues. CDR3 coding DNA: TGTGCCAGCAGTGAGGCGGGGGGGAATGAGCAGTTCTTC. It encodes CASSEAGGNEQFF.

V gene TRBV4-2 combines with J gene TRBJ2-5, with D possibly TRBD1 on 5 matching bases. V was pared by 1 base and J by 5 bases, with 14 bases between. Germline V lookup: CDR1 LGHNA, CDR2 YNFKEQ. The CDR3 consists of 15 residues. CDR3 bases: TGTGCCAGCAGCCAAGGACTCAGGGAAGTCGAGACCCAGTACTTC. Its protein is CASSQGLREVETQYF.

The V call is TRBV7-2, the J call TRBJ1-1, with a weak D call TRBD1 (5 bases). Deletions cut 2 bases from V and 5 bases from J, with 9 bases between. Germline assignment: CDR1 SGHTA and CDR2 FQGNSA. The CDR3 runs to 13 residues. CDR3 bases: TGTGCCAGCAGCTTAAAGGGACCTACTGAAGCTTTCTTT. Amino acids: CASSLKGPTEAFF.

The chain carries TRBV10-3 and TRBJ1-2, with D uncertain. The V gene's germline CDR1 is ENHRY and CDR2 SYGVKD. Trimming removed 3 bases at V and 3 bases at J, with 17 bases between. The CDR3 is 16 residues long. This CDR3 is CAISDPLGSHDYGYTF. In DNA, the CDR3 is TGTGCCATCAGTGACCCCCTCGGCAGTCACGACTATGGCTACACCTTC.

The rearrangement links TRBV7-6 to TRBJ1-5, with D unclear. There are 14 residues in the CDR3. Trimming took 3 bases from V and 4 from J, leaving 10 bases between them. Germline V gene lookup returns CDR1 SGHVS and CDR2 FNYEAQ. CDR3 amino acids: CASSFPRPNQPQHF. The CDR3 DNA sequence: TGTGCCAGCAGCTTCCCCCGGCCTAATCAGCCCCAGCATTTT.

In this sample, this clone turned up once. The chain employs TRBV29-1 and TRBJ1-1; tentatively, D is TRBD1 (6 bases). Germline V gene data show CDR1 as SQVTM and CDR2 as ANQGSEA. Deletions cut 4 bases from V and 6 bases from J, with 12 bases between. The CDR3 runs to 12 residues. This CDR3 reads CSVARGLAEAFF. CDR3 coding DNA: TGCAGCGTTGCCCGGGGGCTTGCTGAAGCTTTCTTT.

The rearrangement joins TRBV7-9 to TRBJ2-3; 8 bases line up with TRBD2. Per the germline V gene, CDR1 is SEHNR and CDR2 is FQNEAQ (reference sequence). The V segment lost 6 bases and the J segment 1 base; nucleotides outside the gene matches: 12. CDR3 size: 17 residues. The CDR3 loop reads CASSSARPGLGTDTQYF. The DNA of the CDR3 is TGTGCCAGCAGTTCCGCTAGGCCGGGACTAGGCACAGATACGCAGTATTTT. Looking up the rest from reference TRBV7-9 and TRBJ2-3 gives the full variable domain: DTGVSQNPRHKITKRGQNVTFRCDPISEHNRLYWYRQTLGQGPEFLTYFQNEAQLEKSRLLSDRFSAERPKGSFSTLEIQRTEQGDSAMYLCASSSARPGLGTDTQYFGPGTRLTVL.

CDR3 in DNA: TGCGCCAGCAGCTTGGGAGGGGGAGCTAGCACAGATACGCAGTATTTT. It is translated as CASSLGGGASTDTQYF. The chain couples TRBV5-1 to TRBJ2-3, with D tentatively TRBD1 (6 bases). With 0 bases removed from V and 0 bases from J, the gap between germline ends came to 11 bases. This CDR3 is 16 amino acids long. Germline CDR1 reads SGHRS; CDR2 reads YFSETQ.

The chain employs TRBV29-1 and TRBJ1-1; no firm D call. V lost 4 bases, J lost 3 bases, and 12 bases lay in between. The CDR3 is 13 amino acids. From germline, CDR1 is SQVTM and CDR2 ANQGSEA. The CDR3: CSVAVGSHTEAFF. For the CDR3, the DNA is TGCAGCGTTGCGGTCGGCAGCCACACTGAAGCTTTCTTT. Combining the CDR3 with reference TRBV29-1 and TRBJ1-1 gives the whole variable domain SAVISQKPSRDICQRGTSLTIQCQVDSQVTMMFWYRQQPGQSLTLIATANQGSEATYESGFVIDKFPISRPNLTFSTLTVSNMSPEDSSIYLCSVAVGSHTEAFFGQGTRLTVV.

The gene calls are TRBV5-6 and TRBJ2-3; D is unclear. Germline values: CDR1 SGHDT, CDR2 YYEEEE. The CDR3 is made up of 12 amino acids. Trimming removed 4 bases at V and 1 base at J, with 4 bases between. The CDR3 DNA reads as TGTGCCAGCAGCGGGGGCACAGATACGCAGTATTTT. This translates into CASSGGTDTQYF.

This clone has a handful of counts. The V and J genes are TRBV29-1 and TRBJ1-1, with a possible D match to TRBD1 (5 bases). The CDR3 is made up of 13 amino acids. Germline assignment: CDR1 SQVTM and CDR2 ANQGSEA. The V gene lost 5 bases and the J gene lost 3 bases, with 13 bases spanning the gap. CDR3 loop: CSVQNDSYTEAFF. CDR3 DNA: TGCAGCGTTCAAAACGACAGTTACACTGAAGCTTTCTTT. Full variable domain (outside the CDR3, taken from reference TRBV29-1 and TRBJ1-1): SAVISQKPSRDICQRGTSLTIQCQVDSQVTMMFWYRQQPGQSLTLIATANQGSEATYESGFVIDKFPISRPNLTFSTLTVSNMSPEDSSIYLCSVQNDSYTEAFFGQGTRLTVV.